These T cell receptor beta chains were read from a single sample in a study of OX40 agonist ivuxolimab in advanced cancers. The protocol was immunoSEQ multiplex PCR, while the TCRdb copy is restricted to in-frame clones and leaves out a portion. The table lists fewer than 55,000 clones, around nine tenths of them singletons. The material sequenced was CD4+ or CD8+ T cells sorted from blood, taken in a trial of the OX40 agonist ivuxolimab. The receptors come from an adult with an advanced solid tumor such as melanoma, head and neck, liver or kidney cancer. Both conserved end residues are part of each CDR3. A D gene is named only where the DNA matches it firmly. A row's size may be missing; if present it is once, few, many or a size class.

size	J	D	V	CDR3	DNA
-	TRBJ2-1	-	TRBV5-1	CASSLDPVGSYNEQFF	TGCGCCAGCAGCTTAGACCCCGTAGGCTCCTACAATGAGCAGTTCTTC
-	TRBJ2-1	TRBD1	TRBV19	CASSMTGVSYNEQFF	TGTGCCAGTAGTATGACAGGGGTCTCCTACAATGAGCAGTTCTTC
-	TRBJ2-1	TRBD2	TRBV27	CASSSLAGGPVEQFF	TGTGCCAGCAGTTCTCTGGCGGGAGGGCCGGTTGAGCAGTTCTTC
-	TRBJ2-7	-	TRBV19	CASSIGYHYEQYF	TGTGCCAGTAGTATAGGGTATCATTACGAGCAGTACTTC
-	TRBJ1-6	-	TRBV4-1	CASSQVGGNRSPLHF	TGCGCCAGCAGCCAAGTAGGAGGAAATAGGTCACCCCTCCACTTT
-	TRBJ2-5	-	TRBV7-9	CASSVRASRETQYF	TGTGCCAGCAGCGTCCGGGCCTCGAGAGAGACCCAGTACTTC
-	TRBJ1-2	-	TRBV9	CASSGPRGQVYGYTF	TGTGCCAGCAGCGGACCCAGGGGACAAGTCTATGGCTACACCTTC
few	TRBJ2-2	-	TRBV6-1	CASSEGNTDTGELFF	TGTGCCAGCAGTGAAGGTAACACCGACACCGGGGAGCTGTTTTTT
once	TRBJ2-5	-	TRBV5-5	CASTPVPGAWETQYF	TGTGCCAGCACCCCAGTTCCGGGGGCTTGGGAGACCCAGTACTTC
-	TRBJ1-5	-	TRBV27	CASSLYVSNQPQHF	TGTGCCAGCAGTTTATATGTCAGCAATCAGCCCCAGCATTTT
-	TRBJ2-7	TRBD1	TRBV9	CASSDRDSPYEQYF	TGTGCCAGCAGCGACCGGGACAGCCCCTACGAGCAGTACTTC
few	TRBJ1-1	-	TRBV7-3	CASSLGAGNTEAFF	TGTGCCAGCAGCTTGGGTGCAGGGAACACTGAAGCTTTCTTT
-	TRBJ2-7	-	TRBV13	CASSLPSDRYEQYF	TGTGCCAGCAGCCTACCTTCGGACCGCTACGAGCAGTACTTC
-	TRBJ1-1	-	TRBV27	CASSLFGAAKGGNTEAFF	TGTGCCAGCAGCCTTTTTGGGGCAGCGAAGGGGGGTAACACTGAAGCTTTCTTT
-	TRBJ2-3	TRBD2	TRBV9	CASNPSGGTDTQYF	TGTGCCAGCAACCCGAGCGGGGGTACAGATACGCAGTATTTT
-	TRBJ1-5	-	TRBV7-9	CASSFHDSNQPQHF	TGTGCCAGCAGCTTTCACGATAGCAATCAGCCCCAGCATTTT
-	TRBJ1-1	-	TRBV28	CASNSYIVPRGAFF	TGTGCCAGCAACTCTTACATTGTTCCGCGCGGAGCTTTCTTT
-	TRBJ2-7	TRBD2	TRBV19	CASSIAGAGLAGYEQYF	TGTGCCAGTAGTATAGCCGGGGCCGGACTAGCGGGTTACGAGCAGTACTTC
-	TRBJ2-7	TRBD1	TRBV5-6	CASSLRDRGGHEQYF	TGTGCCAGCAGCCTTAGGGACAGGGGGGGCCACGAGCAGTACTTC
-	TRBJ1-2	-	TRBV25-1	CASSHGGYGYTF	TGTGCCAGCAGTCATGGGGGATATGGCTACACCTTC
-	TRBJ2-7	-	TRBV4-1	CASSQDSRGGYEQYF	TGCGCCAGCAGCCAAGATTCGAGGGGGGGCTACGAGCAGTACTTC
once	TRBJ2-7	-	TRBV7-6	CASSLGGAPYEQYF	TGTGCCAGCAGCTTAGGAGGCGCCCCCTACGAGCAGTACTTC
-	TRBJ1-1	TRBD1	TRBV27	CASSYWTGGNTEAFF	TGTGCCAGCAGTTACTGGACAGGCGGGAACACTGAAGCTTTCTTT
-	TRBJ2-7	TRBD2	TRBV5-4	CASSFPATSAHEQYF	TGTGCCAGCAGCTTTCCCGCGACTAGCGCCCACGAGCAGTACTTC
once	TRBJ1-5	-	TRBV7-9	CASSSPGPTGAYSNQPQHF	TGTGCCAGCAGCTCCCCGGGTCCGACAGGCGCTTATAGCAATCAGCCCCAGCATTTT
-	TRBJ2-7	TRBD1	TRBV4-3	CASSQGDSYEQYF	TGCGCCAGCAGCCAAGGGGACAGCTACGAGCAGTACTTC
-	TRBJ2-1	TRBD2	TRBV6-4	CASSDYSGDNEQFF	TGTGCCAGCAGTGACTATAGCGGGGACAATGAGCAGTTCTTC
-	TRBJ1-1	-	TRBV27	CASSPTGHRGAFF	TGTGCCAGCAGTCCAACAGGGCATAGGGGAGCTTTCTTT
once	TRBJ1-2	-	TRBV5-6	CASSLVFDSPVDGYTF	TGTGCCAGCAGCTTGGTATTTGACTCGCCGGTCGATGGCTACACCTTC
once	TRBJ2-5	-	TRBV9	CASSVAASSSQETQYF	TGTGCCAGCAGCGTAGCGGCTAGCAGCAGCCAAGAGACCCAGTACTTC
-	TRBJ2-3	-	TRBV19	CASAWGRGTDTQYF	TGTGCCAGTGCCTGGGGTAGGGGCACAGATACGCAGTATTTT
-	TRBJ2-7	TRBD2	TRBV27	CASSVASGTYEQYF	TGTGCCAGCAGTGTCGCTAGCGGGACGTACGAGCAGTACTTC
-	TRBJ1-2	TRBD1	TRBV28	CASSPYRGRVGYTF	TGTGCCAGCAGTCCCTACAGGGGGCGCGTTGGCTACACCTTC